The 19 T cell receptor beta chains below come from one sample, sequenced in a study of T-cell memory formation after mild COVID-19. TCRdb used MiXCR to reprocess the 5' RACE reads, holding one entry per CDR3 protein. Of 90,000 to 120,000 distinct CDR3 sequences in the sample, 18% are singletons; the top ten hold less than 6%. The sample taken for sequencing was PBMCs or a T cell subset sorted from them (not recorded which). All receptors come from a young man who had mild COVID-19 (a few samples of this study predate the infection). Cell type and time point are not known.

The sample holds a few counts of this clonotype. The rearrangement joins TRBV20-1 to TRBJ2-3; no clear D. V was pared by 0 bases and J by 3 bases, with 10 bases between. CDR1 is DFQATT, CDR2 SNEGSKA, per germline (reference sequence). CDR3 length: 14 residues. CDR3 sequence: CSARDWAQTDTQYF. The CDR3 nucleotides read TGCAGTGCTAGAGATTGGGCCCAAACAGATACGCAGTATTTT.

In this sample, this clonotype turned up a few times. CDR3 DNA sequence: TGTGCCAGCAGTTCCCTTGAGGGGGAGACCCAGTACTTC. This translates into CASSSLEGETQYF. The chain is built from TRBV28 and TRBJ2-5, with D perhaps matching TRBD1 or TRBD2 (5 bases each). The germline V and J ends were trimmed by 4 bases and 5 bases, with 11 bases remaining between them. The germline V gene encodes CDR1 MDHEN and CDR2 SYDVKM. The CDR3 has 13 residues.

The chain carries TRBV6-6 and TRBJ2-7; possibly TRBD1 for D (6 bases). The CDR3 length is 15 residues. The germline V and J ends were trimmed by 5 bases and 3 bases, with 17 bases remaining between them. Germline values: CDR1 MNHNY, CDR2 SVGAGI (reference sequence). CDR3 sequence reads: CASSQNRDTVYEQYF. DNA of the CDR3: TGTGCCAGCAGTCAAAACCGGGACACAGTCTACGAGCAGTACTTC.

This clonotype is deemed medium-sized. This sequence joins TRBV7-3 and TRBJ2-6; D unclear. The CDR3 totals 13 residues. V gave up 6 bases and J gave up 1 base, with 4 bases separating them. The V gene's germline CDR1 is SGHTA and CDR2 FQGTGA. Here the CDR3 DNA reads TGTGCCAGCAGGCCTTCTGGGGCCAACGTCCTGACTTTC. This encodes CASRPSGANVLTF.

CDR3 sequence reads: CASSLLEVGYEQYV. The CDR3 region has the DNA TGTGCCAGCAGTTTATTAGAAGTGGGGTACGAGCAGTACGTC. The V and J genes are TRBV27 and TRBJ2-7; D is unclear. Trimming took off 1 base at V and 4 bases at J, with 11 bases between the two ends. Germline V gene data show CDR1 as MNHEY and CDR2 as SMNVEV (reference sequence). This CDR3 comprises 14 residues.

The chain uses TRBV4-2 and TRBJ2-5, with TRBD1 matching over 8 bases. CDR1 and CDR2 from the germline V gene are LGHNA and YNFKEQ. V lost 4 bases to trimming and J lost 5 bases; unmatched junction nucleotides: 6. This CDR3 is built from 14 residues. CDR3 nucleotide sequence: TGTGCCAGCAGCCGGACAGGGCGAGAGGAGACCCAGTACTTC. This gives the protein CASSRTGREETQYF.

This clonotype was seen a handful of times. The V call is TRBV15, the J call TRBJ2-6; maybe TRBD1 (6 bases). The germline V gene has CDR1 LNHNV and CDR2 YYDKDF (reference sequence). The CDR3 has 15 residues. V gave up 5 bases and J gave up 0 bases, with 8 bases separating them. This chain's CDR3 is CATSPTGSGANVLTF. DNA of the CDR3: TGTGCCACCAGCCCGACAGGCTCTGGGGCCAACGTCCTGACTTTC.

This clonotype was picked up a small number of times. This rearrangement joins TRBV28 to TRBJ2-5, with 7 bases matching TRBD2. V trimming: 5 bases; J trimming: 3 bases; junction bases outside the gene matches: 6. From germline, CDR1 is MDHEN and CDR2 SYDVKM. CDR3 length: 14 amino acids. The chain's CDR3 is CASSGGGREETQYF. DNA of the CDR3: TGTGCCAGCAGTGGCGGGGGTAGGGAAGAGACCCAGTACTTC.

The gene calls are TRBV9 and TRBJ2-1; 7 bases map to TRBD2. After removal of 4 bases from V and 8 bases from J, the junction contained 18 bases not matched to a gene. The CDR3 loop spans 17 amino acids. The germline gives CDR1 SGDLS, CDR2 YYNGEE. The CDR3, as DNA: TGTGCCAGCAGCCCACATCTAGGGAGGGACCTGATCCATGAGCAGTTCTTC. Translating gives CASSPHLGRDLIHEQFF.

The J gene is TRBJ1-1, the V gene TRBV30; maybe TRBD1 (5 bases). From germline, CDR1 is GTSNPN and CDR2 SVGIG (reference sequence). V was cut by 2 bases and J by 4 bases, with 11 bases left in between. This CDR3 spans 13 amino acids. CDR3 loop: CAWSRGAGTEAFF. CDR3 nucleotide sequence: TGTGCCTGGAGTCGGGGCGCCGGCACTGAAGCTTTCTTT.

This chain connects TRBV11-2 to TRBJ2-3; no firm D call. Trimming stripped 0 bases from V and 4 bases from J, with 8 bases between. Germline V gives CDR1 SGHAT, CDR2 FQNNGV. The CDR3 extends over 14 amino acids. CDR3 region: CASSLDGPPDTQYF. CDR3 nucleotides: TGTGCCAGCAGCTTAGATGGCCCCCCAGATACGCAGTATTTT.

The chain uses TRBV7-3 and TRBJ2-7; no reliable D call. Looked up from germline, CDR1 is SGHTA and CDR2 is FQGTGA. Trimming stripped 3 bases from V and 6 bases from J, with 18 bases between. The CDR3 loop spans 15 amino acids. For the CDR3, the DNA is TGTGCCAGCAGCTTGACCCACAAGTCGATGGCCGAGCAGTACTTC. It specifies CASSLTHKSMAEQYF.

With regard to this clonotype: This CDR3 fails to terminate in the conserved phenylalanine or tryptophan, so it likely reflects a read error. This chain links TRBV5-1 with TRBJ2-5; perhaps TRBD1 as D (6 bases). Germline V gives CDR1 SGHRS, CDR2 YFSETQ. The CDR3 is 13 residues long. V was pared by 4 bases and J by 2 bases, with 9 bases between. CDR3 sequence (DNA): TGCGCCAGCAGCAGGGGACATCAAGAGACCCAGTACCTC. It yields the protein CASSRGHQETQYL.

This rearrangement joins TRBV4-3 to TRBJ2-2; 9 bases map to TRBD1. The ends lost 1 base at V and 2 bases at J; junction bases unmatched: 5. Germline lookup yields CDR1 LGHNA and CDR2 YSLEER. This CDR3 region has 17 residues. The CDR3 protein is CASSQGTGGANTGELFF. CDR3 nucleotide sequence: TGCGCCAGCAGCCAAGGAACAGGGGGCGCAAACACCGGGGAGCTGTTTTTT.

The genes are TRBV20-1 and TRBJ2-4; possible D gene TRBD2, 6 bases. The CDR3 extends over 13 amino acids. Per the germline V gene, CDR1 is DFQATT and CDR2 is SNEGSKA (reference sequence). Trimming shortened V by 3 bases and J by 6 bases, and 12 bases separated the two germline ends. The CDR3 DNA sequence: TGCAGTGCTAGTTCCCACGGGGGAAACATTCAGTACTTC. This translates into CSASSHGGNIQYF.

V gene TRBV2 combines with J gene TRBJ2-1; 8 bases align to TRBD1. Germline CDR1 SNHLY, CDR2 FYNNEI. Germline trimming cut 7 bases from V and 4 bases from J; bases unmatched to any gene: 3. The length of the CDR3 is 13 residues. The CDR3 spells CASMTGEYNEQFF. The CDR3 DNA reads as TGTGCCAGCATGACAGGGGAATACAATGAGCAGTTCTTC.

This clonotype was found many times. The V gene is TRBV6-5, the J gene TRBJ2-5; D gene unclear. CDR1 and CDR2 (germline): MNHEY, SVGAGI. V was shortened by 6 bases and J by 1 base, with 6 bases between the two germline ends. This CDR3 spans 12 amino acids. The CDR3 sequence: CASRHSQETQYF. The CDR3, as DNA: TGTGCCAGCAGGCACAGCCAAGAGACCCAGTACTTC.

In this sample, this clonotype turned up a few times. The chain carries TRBV7-9 and TRBJ2-1, with 10 nucleotides matching TRBD1. The germline CDR1 and CDR2 sequences are SEHNR and FQNEAQ (reference sequence). The CDR3 has 13 residues. V lost 5 bases and J lost 7; bases outside the gene matches: 2. The CDR3 DNA reads as TGTGCCAGCAGCCGGACAGGGGGGAATGAGCAGTTCTTC. Translation gives CASSRTGGNEQFF.

This clonotype came up a few times. The chain carries TRBV29-1 and TRBJ1-1; 9 bases align to TRBD1. Germline V gives CDR1 SQVTM, CDR2 ANQGSEA. This CDR3 has 15 amino acids. Germline trimming cut 5 bases from V and 5 bases from J; bases unmatched to any gene: 12. The CDR3 spells CSVSPGQGLGTEAFF. The CDR3 bases are TGCAGCGTTTCCCCGGGACAGGGTCTTGGAACTGAAGCTTTCTTT. The variable domain in full, with the rest retrieved from reference TRBV29-1 and TRBJ1-1, is SAVISQKPSRDICQRGTSLTIQCQVDSQVTMMFWYRQQPGQSLTLIATANQGSEATYESGFVIDKFPISRPNLTFSTLTVSNMSPEDSSIYLCSVSPGQGLGTEAFFGQGTRLTVV.